This TCR beta chain was sequenced in a study of cytomegalovirus exposure and HLA in healthy donors. Study-wide results and limits: One cluster of highly shared sequence variants probably arose as a sequencing artifact. In an earlier analysis, productive rearrangement rates for most beta V segments clustered near 90% or 30%.

In regard to this clone: Its antigen is not known.

The V segment lost 2 bases and the J segment 5 bases; nucleotides outside the gene matches: 9. CDR1 and CDR2 from the germline V gene are GTSNPN and SVGIG (reference sequence). The CDR3 sequence is 15 residues long. The PCR made use of 60 Vbeta and 13 Jbeta primers. The data were produced by immunoSEQ multiplex PCR, yet TCRdb's version contains in-frame clones alone and is incomplete. The sample lists some 100,000 clones; 79% were seen once. The rearrangement joins TRBV30 to TRBJ1-2; 9 bases agree with TRBD1. Sequenced input: PBMCs. The receptor was derived from a male donor in good health and CMV-seropositive. Here the CDR3 reads CAWSMGTGFSYGYTF. CDR3 DNA: TGTGCCTGGAGTATGGGGACAGGGTTTTCTTATGGCTACACCTTC.